This TCR beta chain was observed in a study of radiotherapy plus CTLA-4 blockade in lung cancer. General observations from the study: Subsequent to radiotherapy plus ipilimumab, tumor-derived TCR clones underwent expansion in blood.

With 5 bases clipped from V and 11 bases from J, the junction kept 4 bases outside the gene matches. Per germline, CDR1 MNHEY and CDR2 SVGAGI. CDR3 length: 12 amino acids. To note about this clone: The antigen is unknown.

Libraries were prepared by immunoSEQ multiplex PCR; TCRdb keeps only in-frame clonotypes and omits some of them. The table records around 82,000 clones, 85% to 90% of them present only once. The sequencing here drew on peripheral blood, taken from a patient treated with radiotherapy plus ipilimumab. The chain has TRBV6-5 and TRBJ2-1, with 9 bases identical to TRBD1. The TCR sequence derives from a human donor with non-small cell lung cancer that progressed on radiotherapy plus ipilimumab. As DNA, the CDR3 is TGTGCCAGCAGTCCAACAGGGGGCAAGCAGTTCTTC. Its translation is CASSPTGGKQFF.